The TCR beta chain under discussion was sequenced for a study of shared clonotypes between healthy human individuals. About the research overall: CD4 naive and CD4 memory each took three plates per donor, while CD8 naive took two and CD8 memory one. General study findings and limits: It was anticipated that sequencing depth would influence how many clonotypes donors shared.

Germline CDR1 reads SGDLS; CDR2 reads YYNGEE. V gave up 0 bases and J gave up 5 bases, with 12 bases separating them. This CDR3 is built from 14 residues. This table comes from immunoSEQ multiplex PCR, and its TCRdb copy is limited to in-frame clones, with some not included. The sample has roughly 1,600,000 clones; less than 99% are singletons. Details on this clone: Its antigen is unidentified.

The material sequenced was naive CD4+ T cells sorted from blood. As to subset: CD45RA+ positively selected. The receptor was derived from a man younger than 40 in good health. The V call is TRBV9, the J call TRBJ2-7; D is possibly TRBD2 (6 bases). CDR3 nucleotides: TGTGCCAGCAGCGTAGGCGGAGGGCCCCACGAGCAGTACTTC. Its translation: CASSVGGGPHEQYF.